This T cell receptor (beta chain) came from a study of control samples from healthy donors and cancer patients (dated by TCRdb to the early 2020s). The method behind the library was the immunoSEQ multiplex PCR assay. Entries here come from immuneACCESS through TCRdb and include only in-frame sequences with V and J called. Some clones fail to appear in such tables; in the studies checked, an unresolved V gene covers under half of the shortfall, and the cause of the remainder is unknown. This sample is represented by 150,000 to 160,000 clones; 93% of them were singletons. About 2.4% of the sample is taken by the ten largest. Based on the germline V gene, the CDR1 and CDR2 sequences are SGHRS and YFSETQ. V is cut back by 3 bases and J by 3 bases, with 7 bases in the junction unmatched. The CDR3 measures 15 amino acids from cysteine to phenylalanine. Only the CDR3 part of the read is kept: 45 bases, read in frame from the first base.

A remark on this clone: There is no known antigen for this receptor. Base qualities are not recorded, but no much larger clone differs from it by a single base.

The chain uses TRBV5-1 and TRBJ2-3; TRBD1 aligns with 7 central bases. Sequencing input: blood. The source of this sequence is a man in his fifties in good health. Read as DNA, the sequence is TGCGCCAGCAGCTGGGCCGGGACAGTTACAGATACGCAGTATTTT. This gives the protein CASSWAGTVTDTQYF.